This T cell receptor beta chain stems from a study of PD-1 blockade in mismatch repair-deficient tumors. Study context: Patients had over ten mismatch repair-deficient cancer types and were previously treated and progressing.

The length of the CDR3 is 14 residues. The germline V and J ends were trimmed by 1 base and 2 bases, with 9 bases remaining between them. Germline values: CDR1 SGHTA, CDR2 FQGTGA. Some clones are missing from TCRdb's copy, which holds only in-frame ones; the method was immunoSEQ multiplex PCR. The sample contains under 85,000 clones, around 73% of which appear only once. TCR sequencing covered three patients who responded to pembrolizumab. The specimen comprised peripheral blood, sampled 2 weeks after starting pembrolizumab. The TCR sequence derives from an adult with mismatch repair-deficient cancer. The chain joins TRBV7-3 to TRBJ2-7; D perhaps matches TRBD2 (6 bases). CDR3 in DNA: TGTGCCAGCAGCTTAAGCGGGAAGGCCTACGAGCAGTACTTC. This codes for CASSLSGKAYEQYF.